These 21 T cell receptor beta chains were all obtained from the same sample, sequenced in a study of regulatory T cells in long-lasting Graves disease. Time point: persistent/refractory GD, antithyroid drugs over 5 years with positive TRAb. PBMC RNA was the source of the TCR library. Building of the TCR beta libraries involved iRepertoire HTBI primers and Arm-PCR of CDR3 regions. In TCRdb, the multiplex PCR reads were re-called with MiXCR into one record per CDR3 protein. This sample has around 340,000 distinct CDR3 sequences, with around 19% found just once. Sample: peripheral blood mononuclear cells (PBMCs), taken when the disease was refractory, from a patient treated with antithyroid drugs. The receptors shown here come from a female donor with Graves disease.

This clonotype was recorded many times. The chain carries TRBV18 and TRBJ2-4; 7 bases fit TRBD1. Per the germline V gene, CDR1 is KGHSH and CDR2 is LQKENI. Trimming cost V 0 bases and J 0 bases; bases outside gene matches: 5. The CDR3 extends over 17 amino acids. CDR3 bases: TGTGCCAGCTCACCACCCTACAGGGGCCTAGCCAAAAACATTCAGTACTTC. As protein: CASSPPYRGLAKNIQYF.

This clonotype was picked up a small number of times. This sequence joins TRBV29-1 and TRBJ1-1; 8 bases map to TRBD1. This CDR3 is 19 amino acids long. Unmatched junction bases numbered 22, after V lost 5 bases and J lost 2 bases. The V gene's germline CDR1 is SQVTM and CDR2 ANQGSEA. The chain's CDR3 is CSVLLWVPDRGKINTEAFF. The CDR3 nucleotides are TGCAGCGTTCTACTATGGGTGCCAGACAGGGGTAAAATCAACACTGAAGCTTTCTTT. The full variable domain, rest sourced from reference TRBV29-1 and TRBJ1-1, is SAVISQKPSRDICQRGTSLTIQCQVDSQVTMMFWYRQQPGQSLTLIATANQGSEATYESGFVIDKFPISRPNLTFSTLTVSNMSPEDSSIYLCSVLLWVPDRGKINTEAFFGQGTRLTVV.

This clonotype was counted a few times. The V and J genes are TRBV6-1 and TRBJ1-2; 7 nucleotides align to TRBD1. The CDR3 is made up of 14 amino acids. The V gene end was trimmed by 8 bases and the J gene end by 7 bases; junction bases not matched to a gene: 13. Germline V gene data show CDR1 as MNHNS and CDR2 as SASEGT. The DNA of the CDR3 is TGTGCCAGCTCAGACGGACAGGAGGCGACTGGCTACACCTTC. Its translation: CASSDGQEATGYTF.

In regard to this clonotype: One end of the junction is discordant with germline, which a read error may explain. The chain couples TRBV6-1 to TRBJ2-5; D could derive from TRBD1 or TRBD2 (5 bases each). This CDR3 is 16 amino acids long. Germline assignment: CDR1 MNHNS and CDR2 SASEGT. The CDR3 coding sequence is TGTGCCGGCAGTGAAGCCGCTGGGGACGGCGGGGAGACCCAGTACTTC. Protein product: CAGSEAAGDGGETQYF.

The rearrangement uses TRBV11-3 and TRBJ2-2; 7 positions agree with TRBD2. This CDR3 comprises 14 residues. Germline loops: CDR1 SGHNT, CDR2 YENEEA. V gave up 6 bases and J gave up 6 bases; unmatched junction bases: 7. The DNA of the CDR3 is TGTGCCAGCAGAACCATGGCGGGGGCCGGGGAGCTGTTTTTT. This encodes CASRTMAGAGELFF.

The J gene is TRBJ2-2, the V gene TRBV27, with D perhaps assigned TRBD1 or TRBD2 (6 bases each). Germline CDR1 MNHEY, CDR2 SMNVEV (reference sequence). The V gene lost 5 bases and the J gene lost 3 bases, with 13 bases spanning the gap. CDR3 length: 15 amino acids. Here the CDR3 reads CASSRGVGHTGELFF. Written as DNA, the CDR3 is TGTGCCAGCAGTAGGGGGGTCGGTCACACCGGGGAGCTGTTTTTT.

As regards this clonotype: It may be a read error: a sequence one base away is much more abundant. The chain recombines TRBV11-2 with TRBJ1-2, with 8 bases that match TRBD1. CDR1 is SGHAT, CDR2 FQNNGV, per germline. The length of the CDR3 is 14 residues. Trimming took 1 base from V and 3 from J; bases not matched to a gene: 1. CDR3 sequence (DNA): TGTGCCAGCAGCTTAGGGGGACAGGACTATGGCTACACCTTC. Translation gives CASSLGGQDYGYTF.

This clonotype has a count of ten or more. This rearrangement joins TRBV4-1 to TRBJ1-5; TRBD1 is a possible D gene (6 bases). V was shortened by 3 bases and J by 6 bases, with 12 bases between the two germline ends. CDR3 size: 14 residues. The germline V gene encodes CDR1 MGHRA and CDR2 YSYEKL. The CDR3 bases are TGCGCCAGCAGCCACCCCTGGGGGGCTCAGCCCCAGCATTTT. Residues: CASSHPWGAQPQHF.

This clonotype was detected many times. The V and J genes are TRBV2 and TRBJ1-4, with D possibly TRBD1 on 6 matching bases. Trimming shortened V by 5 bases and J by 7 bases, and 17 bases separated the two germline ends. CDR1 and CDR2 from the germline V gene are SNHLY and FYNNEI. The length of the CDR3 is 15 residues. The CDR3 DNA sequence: TGTGCCAGCAGTCTTTTACAGGGAAGGAGTGAAAAACTGTTTTTT. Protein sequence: CASSLLQGRSEKLFF.

The CDR3 nucleotides are TGTGCCAGCAGTTTAGGGGGGGCTGTCAATGAAAAACTGTTTTTT. Its protein is CASSLGGAVNEKLFF. The chain recombines TRBV28 with TRBJ1-4; D possibly corresponds to TRBD1 (6 bases). Trimming stripped 2 bases from V and 5 bases from J, with 12 bases between. The CDR3 sequence is 15 residues long. Germline-derived CDR1 and CDR2 are MDHEN and SYDVKM.

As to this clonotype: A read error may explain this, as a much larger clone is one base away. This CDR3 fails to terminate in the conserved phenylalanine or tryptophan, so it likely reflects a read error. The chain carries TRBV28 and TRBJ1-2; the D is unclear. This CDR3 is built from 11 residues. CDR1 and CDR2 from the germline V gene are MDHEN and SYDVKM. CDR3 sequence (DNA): TGTGCCAGCAGTTACGCCTATGACTACACCCTC. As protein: CASSYAYDYTL.

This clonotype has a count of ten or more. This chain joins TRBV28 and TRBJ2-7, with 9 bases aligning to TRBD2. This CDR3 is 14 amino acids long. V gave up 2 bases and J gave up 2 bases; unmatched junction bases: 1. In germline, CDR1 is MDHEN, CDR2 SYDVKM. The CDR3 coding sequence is TGTGCCAGCAGTTTAGTAGCGGGGGCCTACGAGCAGTACTTC. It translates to CASSLVAGAYEQYF.

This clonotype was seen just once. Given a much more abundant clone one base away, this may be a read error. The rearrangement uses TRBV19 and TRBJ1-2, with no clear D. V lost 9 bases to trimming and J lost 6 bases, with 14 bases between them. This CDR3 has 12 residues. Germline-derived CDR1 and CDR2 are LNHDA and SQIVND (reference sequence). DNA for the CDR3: TGTGCCAGCGGGAAAGAGGGAGATGGCTACACCTTC. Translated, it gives CASGKEGDGYTF.

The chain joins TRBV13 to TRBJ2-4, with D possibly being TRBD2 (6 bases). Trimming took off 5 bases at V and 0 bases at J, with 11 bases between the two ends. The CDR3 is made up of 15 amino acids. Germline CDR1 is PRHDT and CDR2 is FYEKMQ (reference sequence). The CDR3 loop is CASSAGGVAKNIQYF. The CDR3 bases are TGTGCCAGCAGCGCCGGAGGGGTAGCCAAAAACATTCAGTACTTC.

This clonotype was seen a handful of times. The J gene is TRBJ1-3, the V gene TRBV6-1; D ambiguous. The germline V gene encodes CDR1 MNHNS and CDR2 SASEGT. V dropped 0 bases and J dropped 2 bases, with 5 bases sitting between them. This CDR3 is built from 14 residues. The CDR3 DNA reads TGTGCCAGCAGTGAAGCAGGGACTGGAAACACCATATATTTT. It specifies CASSEAGTGNTIYF.

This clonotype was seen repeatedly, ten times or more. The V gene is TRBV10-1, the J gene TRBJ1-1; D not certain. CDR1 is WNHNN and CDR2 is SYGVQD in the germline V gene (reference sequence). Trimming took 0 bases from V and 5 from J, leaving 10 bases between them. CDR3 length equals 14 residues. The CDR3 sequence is CASSESGTGTEAFF. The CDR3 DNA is TGCGCCAGCAGTGAGTCGGGCACGGGAACTGAAGCTTTCTTT.

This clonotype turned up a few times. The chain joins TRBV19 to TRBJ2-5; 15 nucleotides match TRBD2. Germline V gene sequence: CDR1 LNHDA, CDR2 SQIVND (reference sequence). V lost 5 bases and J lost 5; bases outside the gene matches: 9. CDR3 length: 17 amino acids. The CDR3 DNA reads TGTGCCAGTAGTCCTCGGACTAGCGGGAGGGCCCGGGAGACCCAGTACTTC. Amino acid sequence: CASSPRTSGRARETQYF.

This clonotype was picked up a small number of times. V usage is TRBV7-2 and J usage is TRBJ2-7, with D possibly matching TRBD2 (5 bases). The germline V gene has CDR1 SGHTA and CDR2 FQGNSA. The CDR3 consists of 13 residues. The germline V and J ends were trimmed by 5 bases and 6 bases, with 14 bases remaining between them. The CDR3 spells CASSLNGVVEQYF. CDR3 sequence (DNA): TGTGCCAGCAGCCTGAACGGGGTTGTCGAGCAGTACTTC.

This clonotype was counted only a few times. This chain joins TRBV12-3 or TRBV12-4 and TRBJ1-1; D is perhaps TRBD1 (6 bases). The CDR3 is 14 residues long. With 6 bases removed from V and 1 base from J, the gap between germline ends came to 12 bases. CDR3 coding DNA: TGTGCCAGCAGCCCGACAGGAAAGAACACTGAAGCTTTCTTT. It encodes CASSPTGKNTEAFF.

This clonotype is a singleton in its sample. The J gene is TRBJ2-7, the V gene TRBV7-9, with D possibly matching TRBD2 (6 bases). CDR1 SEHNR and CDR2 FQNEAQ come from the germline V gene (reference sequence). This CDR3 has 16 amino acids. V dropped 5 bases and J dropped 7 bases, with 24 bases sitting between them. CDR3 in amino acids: CASSPERAPRRQEQYF. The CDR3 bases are TGTGCCAGCAGCCCTGAGCGGGCCCCTAGGCGCCAGGAGCAGTACTTC.

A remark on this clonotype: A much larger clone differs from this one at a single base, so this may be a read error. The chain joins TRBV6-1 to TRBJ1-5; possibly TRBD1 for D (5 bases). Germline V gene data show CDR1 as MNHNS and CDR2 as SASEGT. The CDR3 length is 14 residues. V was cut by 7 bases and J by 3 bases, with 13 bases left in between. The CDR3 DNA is TGTGCCAGCAAGCCCAGACAGCTCAATCAGCCCCAGCATTTT. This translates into CASKPRQLNQPQHF.